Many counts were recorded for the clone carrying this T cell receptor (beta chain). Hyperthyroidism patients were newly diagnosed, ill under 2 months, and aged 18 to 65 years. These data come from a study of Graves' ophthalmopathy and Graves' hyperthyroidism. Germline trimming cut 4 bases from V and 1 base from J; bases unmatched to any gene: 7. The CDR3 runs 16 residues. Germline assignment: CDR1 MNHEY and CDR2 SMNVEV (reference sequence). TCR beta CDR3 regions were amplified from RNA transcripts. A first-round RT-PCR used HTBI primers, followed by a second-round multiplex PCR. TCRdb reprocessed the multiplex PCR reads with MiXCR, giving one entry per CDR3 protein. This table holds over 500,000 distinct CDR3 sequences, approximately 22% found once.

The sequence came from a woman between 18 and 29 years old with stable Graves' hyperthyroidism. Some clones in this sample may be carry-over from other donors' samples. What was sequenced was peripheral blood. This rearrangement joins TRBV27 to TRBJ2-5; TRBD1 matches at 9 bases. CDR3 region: CASSSETGGLQETQYF. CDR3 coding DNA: TGTGCCAGCAGTTCGGAGACAGGGGGTCTCCAAGAGACCCAGTACTTC.